Following are 8 T cell receptor beta chains from one sample sequenced in a study of blood T cell repertoires in COVID-19. Method: immunoSEQ multiplex PCR; TCRdb's copy keeps in-frame clones and lacks some. Altogether about 70,000 clones are present, 70% to 85% being singletons, with the ten largest covering 35%. Sequencing was carried out using peripheral blood. These receptors originate from a woman between 65 and 79 years old with acute or convalescent COVID-19.

The genes are TRBV12-5 and TRBJ1-2; the match to TRBD1 covers 7 bases. Germline V gene lookup returns CDR1 LGHNT and CDR2 FRNRAP. The CDR3 runs 14 residues. J gave up 4 bases and V 1 base, and 3 bases lay outside the gene matches. CDR3 sequence: CASGLEGGFYGYTF. CDR3 sequence (DNA): TGTGCTAGTGGTTTGGAAGGGGGCTTCTATGGCTACACCTTC. Full variable domain (rest looked up from reference TRBV12-5 and TRBJ1-2): DARVTQTPRHKVTEMGQEVTMRCQPILGHNTVFWYRQTMMQGLELLAYFRNRAPLDDSGMPKDRFSAEMPDATLATLKIQPSEPRDSAVYFCASGLEGGFYGYTFGSGTRLTVV.

CDR3 DNA sequence: TGTGCCATCAGTGAATTCATAGCGGGAGGGTACAATGAGCAGTTCTTC. This encodes CAISEFIAGGYNEQFF. The rearrangement links TRBV10-3 to TRBJ2-1, with 11 bases matching TRBD2. The length of the CDR3 is 16 residues. The germline gives CDR1 ENHRY, CDR2 SYGVKD. V was pared by 3 bases and J by 4 bases, with 5 bases of the junction left unmatched.

This clone was picked up a small number of times. The rearrangement joins TRBV7-2 to TRBJ2-1; 7 bases are shared with TRBD2. Germline V gene sequence: CDR1 SGHTA, CDR2 FQGNSA. The ends lost 2 bases at V and 0 bases at J; junction bases unmatched: 4. CDR3 length equals 16 residues. CDR3 amino acids: CASSLSGGSSYNEQFF. The CDR3 nucleotides are TGTGCCAGCAGCTTATCGGGGGGTAGCTCCTACAATGAGCAGTTCTTC.

This clone was counted a few times. The chain couples TRBV5-1 to TRBJ1-1; a weak D match, TRBD1 (5 bases). V lost 0 bases and J 6 bases, leaving 12 bases between the germline ends. This CDR3 has 14 amino acids. CDR1 is SGHRS and CDR2 is YFSETQ in the germline V gene. CDR3 region: CASSLEVGASEAFF. Here the CDR3 DNA reads TGCGCCAGCAGCTTGGAGGTTGGGGCCTCTGAAGCTTTCTTT.

The chain uses TRBV7-6 and TRBJ1-1, with D possibly matching TRBD1 (6 bases). The germline V gene encodes CDR1 SGHVS and CDR2 FNYEAQ. Trimming stripped 5 bases from V and 1 base from J, with 20 bases between. The CDR3 spans 17 residues. The CDR3 DNA reads as TGTGCCAGCAGCGCCCAATCTCCGGGACACAAGAACACTGAAGCTTTCTTT. It is translated as CASSAQSPGHKNTEAFF.

The chain employs TRBV5-1 and TRBJ2-4, with a possible D match to TRBD2 (6 bases). Germline assignment: CDR1 SGHRS and CDR2 YFSETQ. The CDR3 runs to 14 residues. Trimming removed 2 bases from V and 7 bases from J, with 13 bases in between. The CDR3 loop reads CASSLLGEVNIQYF. Here the CDR3 DNA reads TGCGCCAGCAGCTTATTAGGGGAGGTTAACATTCAGTACTTC.

The chain joins TRBV7-9 to TRBJ1-2; 9 bases map to TRBD1. The junction had 5 bases not matched to a gene; V was cut back by 4 bases and J by 2 bases. The germline V gene has CDR1 SEHNR and CDR2 FQNEAQ (reference sequence). The CDR3 is 15 residues long. The CDR3 DNA reads as TGTGCCAGCAGCTCGGGACAGGGTAGAAACTATGGCTACACCTTC. This sequence encodes CASSSGQGRNYGYTF.

This chain joins TRBV27 and TRBJ2-7; 9 nucleotides line up with TRBD1. Unmatched junction bases numbered 16, after V lost 7 bases and J lost 0 bases. CDR3 size: 18 residues. The germline V gene encodes CDR1 MNHEY and CDR2 SMNVEV (reference sequence). The CDR3 here is CASTKRSTGTGLSYEQYF. CDR3 nucleotides: TGTGCCAGCACCAAAAGGAGTACCGGGACAGGGCTCTCCTACGAGCAGTACTTC.